This T cell receptor (beta chain) was recovered during a study of T cell responses to AZD1222 COVID-19 vaccine. Study at large: Pooled together were second doses at about 4 or about 12 weeks.

TCRdb's copy holds only in-frame clones and misses some; the assay was immunoSEQ multiplex PCR. The repertoire holds over 100,000 clones, with about 93% as singletons. Findings and limits, study-wide: The breadth and depth of Spike-specific TCRs increased once two AZD1222 doses had been given. Clonal diversity may have been underestimated, and the donors were mostly white British, with more females than males.

With V trimmed by 2 bases and J by 4 bases, 1 base remained unmatched. The CDR3 has 14 residues. CDR1 WNHNN and CDR2 SYGVQD come from the germline V gene (reference sequence). With regard to this clone: Its matching antigen is unknown.

The receptor comes from an adult in good health. Here the sequenced sample was peripheral blood, taken on day 0 of AZD1222 vaccination. The gene calls are TRBV10-1 and TRBJ2-1, with 8 bases identical to TRBD1. CDR3 region: CASSETGGYNEQFF. CDR3 sequence (DNA): TGCGCCAGCAGTGAGACAGGGGGTTACAATGAGCAGTTCTTC.